The source of this TCR beta chain is a study of blood T cell repertoires in COVID-19. The wider study: Material from acute and convalescent COVID-19 was sourced from the United States, Italy and Spain. T cells, B-cell-depleted T cells, or PBMCs provided the cDNA or gDNA that served as material.

Original handling: Counts of nucleated cells, estimated from reference gene primer amplification, were obtained. Profiling relied on immunoSEQ multiplex PCR, and the TCRdb table lists in-frame clones only, not all of them. V and J calls plus clone size are reproduced from that table; the DNA served to infer D and trimming. The sample contains roughly 180,000 clones, around 95% of which appear only once. The germline V and J ends were trimmed by 3 bases and 1 base, with 18 bases remaining between them. This CDR3 has 17 amino acids. Per the germline V gene, CDR1 is LNHDA and CDR2 is SQIVND (reference sequence). It was during active infection that Seattle patients were enrolled and then longitudinally followed.

This sequence was found in a man aged 30 to 45 with COVID-19, enrolled during active disease. The sample consisted of peripheral blood. The V call is TRBV19, the J call TRBJ1-1; D possibly corresponds to TRBD1 (6 bases). The CDR3 spells CASSILSWGRENTEAFF. CDR3 DNA sequence: TGTGCCAGTAGTATTCTTTCTTGGGGGCGCGAGAACACTGAAGCTTTCTTT.